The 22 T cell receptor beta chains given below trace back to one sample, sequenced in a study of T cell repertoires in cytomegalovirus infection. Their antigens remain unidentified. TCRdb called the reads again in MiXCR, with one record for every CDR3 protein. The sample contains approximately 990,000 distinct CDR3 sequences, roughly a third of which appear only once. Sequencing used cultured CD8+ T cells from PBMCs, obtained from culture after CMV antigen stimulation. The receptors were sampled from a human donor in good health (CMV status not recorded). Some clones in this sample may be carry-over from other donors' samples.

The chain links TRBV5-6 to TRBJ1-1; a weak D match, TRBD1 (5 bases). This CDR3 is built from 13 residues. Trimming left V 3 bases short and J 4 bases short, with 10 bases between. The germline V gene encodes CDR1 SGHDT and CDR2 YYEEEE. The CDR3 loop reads CASSSGPLTEAFF. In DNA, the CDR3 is TGTGCCAGCAGCTCGGGACCGCTCACTGAAGCTTTCTTT.

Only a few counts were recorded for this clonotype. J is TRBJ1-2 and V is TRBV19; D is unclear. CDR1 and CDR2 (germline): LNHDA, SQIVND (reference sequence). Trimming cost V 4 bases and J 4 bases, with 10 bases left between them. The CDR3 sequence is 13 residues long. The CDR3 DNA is TGTGCCAGTAGTACGGGGTCAATCTATGGCTACACCTTC. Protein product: CASSTGSIYGYTF.

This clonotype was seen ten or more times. The CDR3 sequence: CASSLTEIGTQYF. CDR3 coding DNA: TGTGCCAGCAGCTTAACGGAAATTGGGACGCAGTATTTT. V usage is TRBV7-3 and J usage is TRBJ2-3; unclear D gene. The CDR3 totals 13 residues. From germline, CDR1 is SGHTA and CDR2 FQGTGA. Trimming stripped 0 bases from V and 9 bases from J, with 10 bases between.

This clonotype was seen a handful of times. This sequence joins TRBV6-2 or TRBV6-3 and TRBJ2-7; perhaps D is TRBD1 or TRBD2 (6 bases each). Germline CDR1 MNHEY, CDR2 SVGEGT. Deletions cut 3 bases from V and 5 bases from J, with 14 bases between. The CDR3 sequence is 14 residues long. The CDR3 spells CASSYSKGGDEQYF. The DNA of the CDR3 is TGTGCCAGCAGTTATTCGAAGGGGGGAGACGAGCAGTACTTC.

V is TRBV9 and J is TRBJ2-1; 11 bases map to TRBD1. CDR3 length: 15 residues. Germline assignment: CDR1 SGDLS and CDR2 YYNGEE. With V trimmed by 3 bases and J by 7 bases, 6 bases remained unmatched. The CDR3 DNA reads TGTGCCAGCAGCGGCTCCGGGACAGGGGGTAATGAGCAGTTCTTC. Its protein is CASSGSGTGGNEQFF. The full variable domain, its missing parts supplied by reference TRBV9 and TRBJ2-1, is DSGVTQTPKHLITATGQRVTLRCSPRSGDLSVYWYQQSLDQGLQFLIQYYNGEERAKGNILERFSAQQFPDLHSELNLSSLELGDSALYFCASSGSGTGGNEQFFGPGTRLTVL.

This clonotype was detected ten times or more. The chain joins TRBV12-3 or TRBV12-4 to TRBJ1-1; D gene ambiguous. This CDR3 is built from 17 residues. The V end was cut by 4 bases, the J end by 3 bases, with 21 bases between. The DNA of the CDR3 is TGTGCCAGCAGTTATTTCAGCCGGGCCCCTATGGACACTGAAGCTTTCTTT. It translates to CASSYFSRAPMDTEAFF.

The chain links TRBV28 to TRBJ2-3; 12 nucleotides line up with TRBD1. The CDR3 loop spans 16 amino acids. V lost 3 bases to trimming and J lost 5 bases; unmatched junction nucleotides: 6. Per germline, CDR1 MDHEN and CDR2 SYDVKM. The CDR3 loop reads CASSFRDRGREDTQYF. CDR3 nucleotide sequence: TGTGCCAGCAGTTTCCGGGACAGGGGGCGCGAAGATACGCAGTATTTT.

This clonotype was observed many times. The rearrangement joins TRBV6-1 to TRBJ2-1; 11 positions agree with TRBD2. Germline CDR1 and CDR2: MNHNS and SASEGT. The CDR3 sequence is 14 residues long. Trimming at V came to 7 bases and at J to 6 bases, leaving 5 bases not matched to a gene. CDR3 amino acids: CASTGLAGRNEQFF. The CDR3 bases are TGTGCCAGCACCGGACTAGCGGGCCGCAATGAGCAGTTCTTC.

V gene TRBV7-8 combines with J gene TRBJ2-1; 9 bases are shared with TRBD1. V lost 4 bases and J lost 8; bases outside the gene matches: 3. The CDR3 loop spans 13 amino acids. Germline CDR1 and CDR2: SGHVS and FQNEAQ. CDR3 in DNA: TGTGCCAGCAGCTCCCGGGACAGGGATGAGCAGTTCTTC. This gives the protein CASSSRDRDEQFF.

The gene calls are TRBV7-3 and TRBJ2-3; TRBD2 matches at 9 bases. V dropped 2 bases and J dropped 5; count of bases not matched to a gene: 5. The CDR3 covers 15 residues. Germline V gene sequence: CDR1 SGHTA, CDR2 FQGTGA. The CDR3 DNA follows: TGTGCCAGCAGCTTATTGCGGGGGGGCCAAGATACGCAGTATTTT. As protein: CASSLLRGGQDTQYF.

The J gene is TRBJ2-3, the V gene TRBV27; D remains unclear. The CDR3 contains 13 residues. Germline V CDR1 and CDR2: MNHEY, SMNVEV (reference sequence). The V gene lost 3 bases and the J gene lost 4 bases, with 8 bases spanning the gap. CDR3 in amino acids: CASSFDYSDTQYF. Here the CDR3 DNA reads TGTGCCAGCAGTTTTGATTACTCAGATACGCAGTATTTT.

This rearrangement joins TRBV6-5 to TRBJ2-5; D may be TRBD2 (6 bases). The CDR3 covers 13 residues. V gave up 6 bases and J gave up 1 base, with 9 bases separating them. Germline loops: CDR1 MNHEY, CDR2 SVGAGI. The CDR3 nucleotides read TGTGCCAGCAGGGAGGGCCGCCAAGAGACCCAGTACTTC. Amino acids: CASREGRQETQYF.

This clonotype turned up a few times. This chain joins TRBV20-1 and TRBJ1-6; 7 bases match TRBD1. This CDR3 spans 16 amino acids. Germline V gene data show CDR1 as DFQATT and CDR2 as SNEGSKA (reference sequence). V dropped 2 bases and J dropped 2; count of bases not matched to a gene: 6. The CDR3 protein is CSARNDREAYNSPLHF. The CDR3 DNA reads TGCAGTGCTAGAAACGACAGGGAGGCCTATAATTCACCCCTCCACTTT.

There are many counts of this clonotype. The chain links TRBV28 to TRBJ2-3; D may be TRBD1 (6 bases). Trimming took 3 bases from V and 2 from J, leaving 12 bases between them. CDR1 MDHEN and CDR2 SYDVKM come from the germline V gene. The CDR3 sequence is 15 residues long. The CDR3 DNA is TGTGCCAGCAGTTTGTCGACAGGAGACACAGATACGCAGTATTTT. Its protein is CASSLSTGDTDTQYF. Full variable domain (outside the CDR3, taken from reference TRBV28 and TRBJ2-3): DVKVTQSSRYLVKRTGEKVFLECVQDMDHENMFWYRQDPGLGLRLIYFSYDVKMKEKGDIPEGYSVSREKKERFSLILESASTNQTSMYLCASSLSTGDTDTQYFGPGTRLTVL.

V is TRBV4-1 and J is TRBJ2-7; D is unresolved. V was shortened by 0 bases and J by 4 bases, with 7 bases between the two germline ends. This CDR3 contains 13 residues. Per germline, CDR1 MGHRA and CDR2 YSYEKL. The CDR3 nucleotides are TGCGCCAGCAGCCAAGAGAGTGAATACGAGCAGTACTTC. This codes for CASSQESEYEQYF.

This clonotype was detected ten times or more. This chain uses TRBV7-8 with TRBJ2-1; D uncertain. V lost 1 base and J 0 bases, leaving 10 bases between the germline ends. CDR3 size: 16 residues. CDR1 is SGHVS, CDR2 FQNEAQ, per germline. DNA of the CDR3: TGTGCCAGCAGCTTAGGAGTCCCTTCCTCCTACAATGAGCAGTTCTTC. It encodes CASSLGVPSSYNEQFF.

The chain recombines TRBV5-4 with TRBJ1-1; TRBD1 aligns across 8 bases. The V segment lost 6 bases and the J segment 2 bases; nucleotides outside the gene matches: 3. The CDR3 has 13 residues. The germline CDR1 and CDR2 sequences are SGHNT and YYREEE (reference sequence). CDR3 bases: TGTGCCAGCAAGACAGGGGCTAACACTGAAGCTTTCTTT. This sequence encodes CASKTGANTEAFF. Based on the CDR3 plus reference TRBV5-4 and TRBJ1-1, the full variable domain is ETGVTQSPTHLIKTRGQQVTLRCSSQSGHNTVSWYQQALGQGPQFIFQYYREEENGRGNFPPRFSGLQFPNYSSELNVNALELDDSALYLCASKTGANTEAFFGQGTRLTVV.

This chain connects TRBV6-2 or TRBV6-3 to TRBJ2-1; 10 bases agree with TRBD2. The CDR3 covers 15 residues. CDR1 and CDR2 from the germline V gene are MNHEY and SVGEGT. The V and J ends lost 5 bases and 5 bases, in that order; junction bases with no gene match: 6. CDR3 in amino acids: CASSMLAGANNEQFF. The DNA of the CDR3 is TGTGCCAGCAGTATGCTAGCGGGGGCTAACAATGAGCAGTTCTTC.

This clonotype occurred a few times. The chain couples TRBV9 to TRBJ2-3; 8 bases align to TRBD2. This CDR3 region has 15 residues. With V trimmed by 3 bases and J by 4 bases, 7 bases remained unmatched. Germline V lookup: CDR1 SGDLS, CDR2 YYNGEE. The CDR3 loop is CASSDDGGASDTQYF. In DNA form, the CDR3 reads TGTGCCAGCAGCGATGACGGGGGGGCATCAGATACGCAGTATTTT.

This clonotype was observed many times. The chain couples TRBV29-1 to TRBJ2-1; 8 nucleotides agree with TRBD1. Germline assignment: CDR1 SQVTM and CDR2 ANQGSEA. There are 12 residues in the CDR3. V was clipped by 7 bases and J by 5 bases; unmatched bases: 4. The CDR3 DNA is TGCAGCGGGACGACAGGGGACAATGAGCAGTTCTTC. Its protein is CSGTTGDNEQFF.

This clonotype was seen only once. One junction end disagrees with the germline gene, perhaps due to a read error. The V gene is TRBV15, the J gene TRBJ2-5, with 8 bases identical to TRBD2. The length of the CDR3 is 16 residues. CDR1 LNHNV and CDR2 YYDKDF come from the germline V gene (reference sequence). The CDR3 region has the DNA TGTGCCACCAGCAGAGATCGGGGGACTAGTCGTGAGACCAAGTACTTC. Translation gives CATSRDRGTSRETKYF.

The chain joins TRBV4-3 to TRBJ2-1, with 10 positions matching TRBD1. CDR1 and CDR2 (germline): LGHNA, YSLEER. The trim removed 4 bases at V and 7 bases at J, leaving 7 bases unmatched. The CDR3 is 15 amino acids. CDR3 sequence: CASSPDRGRLNEQFF. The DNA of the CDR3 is TGCGCCAGCAGCCCGGACAGGGGGAGATTAAATGAGCAGTTCTTC.